This record concerns one T cell receptor beta chain sequence. Trimming took 1 base from V and 6 from J; bases not matched to a gene: 8. The CDR3 contains 18 residues. Germline CDR1 and CDR2: SGHAT and FQNNGV. The data stem from a study of T cell changes during pregnancy in multiple sclerosis. Method: immunoSEQ multiplex PCR; TCRdb's copy keeps in-frame clones and lacks some. The table includes about 45,000 clones, just over 90% detected once. This receptor was taken from a female donor with multiple sclerosis, enrolled in a pregnancy study. The chain is built from TRBV11-2 and TRBJ2-2; 13 positions agree with TRBD2. The sample was PBMCs (not recorded whether the cells were cultured). This CDR3 reads CASSLAGTSGIVSGELFF. In nucleotides, the CDR3 is TGTGCCAGCAGCTTAGCTGGGACTAGCGGGATAGTATCCGGGGAGCTGTTTTTT.